The T cell receptor (beta chain) under discussion was sequenced for a study of T cells in Graves' hyperthyroidism and ophthalmopathy. What was amplified from RNA transcripts were TCR beta CDR3 regions. HTBI primers were used for first-round RT-PCR of the TCR CDR3. MiXCR, run by TCRdb on the multiplex PCR reads, gives a single entry per CDR3 protein. Found here are some 740,000 distinct CDR3 sequences, less than 15% of them singletons; the top ten hold roughly 10%. This clonotype was seen more than once but under ten times. The antigen remains undetermined. Stable hyperthyroidism: no ophthalmopathy progression over 18 months of follow-up. Uncontrolled infection, other autoimmune disease, pregnancy or lactation disqualified patients from enrolment. PBMCs were collected from a roughly 10 ml volume of fresh peripheral blood. Study outcomes and limitations: Ophthalmopathy got predicted by the model a median approximately 6.3 months before its onset.

Sequencing was carried out using blood. This sequence was found in a woman aged 18 to 35 with Graves' hyperthyroidism.

In DNA form, the CDR3 reads TGTGCCAGCAGCTTTGGGGACAGCAATCAGCCCCAGCATTTT. Translated: CASSFGDSNQPQHF. The chain recombines TRBV7-9 with TRBJ1-5; maybe TRBD1 (5 bases). This CDR3 comprises 14 residues. V lost 3 bases and J 1 base, leaving 7 bases between the germline ends. From germline, CDR1 is SEHNR and CDR2 FQNEAQ (reference sequence).